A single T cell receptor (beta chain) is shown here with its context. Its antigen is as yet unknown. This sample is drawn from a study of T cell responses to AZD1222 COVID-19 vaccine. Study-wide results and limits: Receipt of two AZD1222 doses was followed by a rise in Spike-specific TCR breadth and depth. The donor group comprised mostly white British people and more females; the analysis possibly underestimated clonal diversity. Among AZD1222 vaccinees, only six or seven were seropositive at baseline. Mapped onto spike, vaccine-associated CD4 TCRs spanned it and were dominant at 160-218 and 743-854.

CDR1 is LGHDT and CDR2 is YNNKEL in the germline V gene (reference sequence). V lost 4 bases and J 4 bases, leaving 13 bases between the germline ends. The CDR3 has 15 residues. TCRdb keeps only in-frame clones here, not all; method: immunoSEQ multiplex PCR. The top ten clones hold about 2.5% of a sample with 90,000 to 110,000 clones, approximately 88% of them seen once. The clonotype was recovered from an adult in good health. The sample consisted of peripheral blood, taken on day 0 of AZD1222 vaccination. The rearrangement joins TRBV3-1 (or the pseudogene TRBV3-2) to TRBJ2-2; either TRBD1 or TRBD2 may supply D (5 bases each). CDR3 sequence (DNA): TGTGCCAGCAGCCGCCGAGGGGCGGCCACCGGGGAGCTGTTTTTT. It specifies CASSRRGAATGELFF.